Listed here is a single TCR beta chain. The entry originates in a study of technical replicates of blood from a few donors. Some clones are missing from TCRdb's copy, which holds only in-frame ones; the method was immunoSEQ multiplex PCR. The profile shows fewer than 75,000 clones, just over 90% of them singletons. Germline CDR1 and CDR2: SGHVS and FNYEAQ. V lost 5 bases, J lost 8 bases, and 7 bases stayed unmatched. This CDR3 has 14 amino acids. The source material was T cells isolated from PBMCs. This clonotype was obtained from a human donor in good health. The chain employs TRBV7-6 and TRBJ2-1; 9 bases line up with TRBD1. The CDR3 nucleotides read TGTGCCAGCAGCCTTACAGGGGGCAGGGATGAGCAGTTCTTC. As protein: CASSLTGGRDEQFF.